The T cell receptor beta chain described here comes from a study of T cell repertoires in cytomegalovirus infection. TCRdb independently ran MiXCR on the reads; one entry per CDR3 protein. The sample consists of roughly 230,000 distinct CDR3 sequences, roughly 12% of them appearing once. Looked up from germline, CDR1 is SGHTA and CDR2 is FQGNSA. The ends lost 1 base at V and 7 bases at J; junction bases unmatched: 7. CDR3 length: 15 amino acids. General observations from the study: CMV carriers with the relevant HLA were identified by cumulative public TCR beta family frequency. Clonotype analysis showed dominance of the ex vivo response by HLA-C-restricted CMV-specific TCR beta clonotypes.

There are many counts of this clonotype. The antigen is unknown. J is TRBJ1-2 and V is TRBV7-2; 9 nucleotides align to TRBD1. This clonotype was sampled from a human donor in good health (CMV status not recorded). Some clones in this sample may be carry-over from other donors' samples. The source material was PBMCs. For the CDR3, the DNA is TGTGCCAGCAGCTTAGAGGGACAGGGTGAAAGTGGCTACACCTTC. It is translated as CASSLEGQGESGYTF. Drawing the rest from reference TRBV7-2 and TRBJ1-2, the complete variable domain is GAGVSQSPSNKVTEKGKDVELRCDPISGHTALYWYRQSLGQGLEFLIYFQGNSAPDKSGLPSDRFSAERTGGSVSTLTIQRTQQEDSAVYLCASSLEGQGESGYTFGSGTRLTVV.